This T cell receptor beta chain was retrieved from a study of T cells after somatic rescue of genetic block. Clones were read by immunoSEQ multiplex PCR, and TCRdb kept only the in-frame ones, dropping some. Of roughly 67,000 clones in the sample, 85% to 95% were seen once. Between the trimmed V and J ends, which lost 4 bases and 5 bases, there was a span of 21 bases. The V gene's germline CDR1 is MGHRA and CDR2 YSYEKL. CDR3 length equals 16 residues. The TCR sequence derives from a man aged 35 to 55. V usage is TRBV4-1 and J usage is TRBJ2-7, with D perhaps TRBD2 (7 bases). The sample was peripheral blood mononuclear cells (PBMCs). The CDR3 spells CASSLEGGTVADEQYF. The CDR3 nucleotides read TGCGCCAGCAGCCTGGAGGGGGGGACGGTGGCAGACGAGCAGTACTTC.